The rows below give T cell receptor beta chains drawn from one sample of a study of long-term antiretroviral therapy in people with HIV. The data were produced by immunoSEQ multiplex PCR, yet TCRdb's version contains in-frame clones alone and is incomplete. The sample holds about 25,000 clones, about 80% seen once. This specimen was unsorted PBMCs, taken 0.7 years before starting antiretroviral therapy. The receptors were gathered from a man aged 25-40 years with HIV. Both conserved end residues are part of each CDR3. The D gene is left open where the match is weak. Clone sizes are given selectively: once, few, many, or a class where the clone is expanded.

TRBJ1-5	.	TRBV28	.	CASSFSRDHQPQHF	TGTGCCAGCAGTTTTAGCAGGGATCATCAGCCCCAGCATTTT
TRBJ1-1	.	TRBV4-3	.	CASSQDPPGVLGTEAFF	TGCGCCAGCAGCCAAGATCCCCCGGGGGTCCTGGGGACTGAAGCTTTCTTT
TRBJ1-4	.	TRBV7-9	TRBD1	CASSLDRAGEKLFF	TGTGCCAGCAGCTTGGACAGGGCGGGAGAAAAACTGTTTTTT
TRBJ2-3	.	TRBV7-9	.	CASSLRADTQYF	TGTGCCAGCAGCCTGAGAGCAGATACGCAGTATTTT
TRBJ2-5	.	TRBV9	.	CASSSRQAETQYF	TGTGCCAGCAGCTCCCGGCAGGCTGAGACCCAGTACTTC
TRBJ2-5	.	TRBV29-1	.	CSVRGVGQETQYF	TGCAGCGTTCGAGGGGTTGGCCAAGAGACCCAGTACTTC
TRBJ2-1	few	TRBV7-9	.	CASSLGSGQFF	TGTGCCAGCAGCTTAGGGTCCGGGCAGTTCTTC
TRBJ2-1	few	TRBV7-9	.	CASSSERNEQFF	TGTGCCAGCAGCTCCGAGAGGAATGAGCAGTTCTTC
TRBJ2-7	once	TRBV6-6	TRBD2	CASSFTRGTSYEQYF	TGTGCCAGCAGTTTCACGCGGGGGACCTCCTACGAGCAGTACTTC
TRBJ1-5	.	TRBV7-9	.	CASSSPLHGGGQPQHF	TGTGCCAGCAGCTCCCCCCTACACGGGGGCGGACAGCCCCAGCATTTT
TRBJ2-7	once	TRBV7-2	TRBD1	CASRENRGPSYEQYF	TGTGCCAGCAGGGAGAACAGGGGACCTTCCTACGAGCAGTACTTC
TRBJ1-1	.	TRBV30	.	CAWRRGTEAFF	TGTGCCTGGAGAAGGGGGACTGAAGCTTTCTTT
TRBJ2-5	.	TRBV19	.	CASMGQETQYF	TGTGCCAGTATGGGGCAAGAGACCCAGTACTTC
TRBJ2-2	.	TRBV6-6	TRBD1	CATRGPGLNTGELFF	TGTGCCACCAGGGGGCCGGGACTGAACACCGGGGAGCTGTTTTTT
TRBJ1-5	.	TRBV7-8	TRBD1	CASSASLGGSNQPQHF	TGTGCCAGCAGCGCCTCCCTAGGGGGCAGCAATCAGCCCCAGCATTTT
TRBJ1-2	.	TRBV14	TRBD1	CASRSGTGGKWAF	TGTGCCAGCAGATCCGGGACAGGGGGCAAATGGGCCTTC
TRBJ2-7	few	TRBV6-5	.	CASRDSSKMGQYF	TGTGCCAGCAGAGACAGCTCTAAGATGGGGCAGTACTTC
TRBJ2-7	.	TRBV7-9	TRBD1	CASSAGQGATYEQYF	TGTGCCAGCAGCGCAGGACAGGGCGCTACCTACGAGCAGTACTTC
TRBJ2-1	.	TRBV5-4	.	CASSRRTINEQFF	TGTGCCAGCAGCCGCCGGACTATAAATGAGCAGTTCTTC
TRBJ2-6	.	TRBV10-2	.	CASSEGRGAGANVLTF	TGCGCCAGCAGTGAGGGCAGGGGGGCTGGGGCCAACGTCCTGACTTTC
TRBJ2-7	.	TRBV28	.	CASNRNRDEQYF	TGTGCCAGCAATCGCAACAGGGACGAGCAGTACTTC
TRBJ2-3	.	TRBV5-1	.	CASSLISGGVTDTQYF	TGCGCCAGCAGCTTGATTAGCGGAGGGGTAACAGATACGCAGTATTTT
TRBJ2-7	.	TRBV30	TRBD1	CACSYRGIAYEQYF	TGTGCCTGTAGTTACAGGGGGATCGCCTACGAGCAGTACTTC
TRBJ1-2	.	TRBV19	.	CATHRVGYGYTF	TGTGCCACACACAGGGTTGGGTATGGCTACACCTTC
TRBJ2-1	.	TRBV20-1	TRBD1	CSVRTGGLFF	TGCAGTGTAAGGACAGGGGGTCTGTTCTTC
TRBJ2-7	.	TRBV10-2	TRBD1	CASSPFSGTGTYEQYF	TGCGCCAGCAGCCCCTTTTCCGGGACAGGGACCTACGAGCAGTACTTC
TRBJ2-7	.	TRBV28	.	CASSLSHEQYF	TGTGCCAGCAGTTTAAGTCACGAGCAGTACTTC
TRBJ2-2	once	TRBV18	TRBD1	CASSPWTGYTGELFF	TGTGCCAGCTCACCTTGGACAGGGTACACCGGGGAGCTGTTTTTT
TRBJ1-2	few	TRBV25-1	.	CASSGRDDYGYTF	TGTGCCAGCAGTGGCAGGGATGACTATGGCTACACCTTC
TRBJ2-3	once	TRBV5-1	.	CASSDLTDTQYF	TGCGCCAGCAGCGACCTCACAGATACGCAGTATTTT
TRBJ1-5	.	TRBV19	.	CASSILGTLVQPQHF	TGTGCCAGTAGCATCCTAGGGACTCTAGTTCAGCCCCAGCATTTT
TRBJ2-7	.	TRBV18	TRBD1	CASSRSRGNYEQYF	TGTGCCAGCTCACGAAGCAGGGGGAACTACGAGCAGTACTTC
TRBJ2-7	.	TRBV6-6	TRBD1	CASSYPGTGSYEQYF	TGTGCCAGCAGTTACCCCGGGACAGGGTCCTACGAGCAGTACTTC
TRBJ2-5	.	TRBV30	.	CAWSRGVQETQYF	TGTGCCTGGAGCAGGGGGGTCCAAGAGACCCAGTACTTC
TRBJ1-3	.	TRBV7-2	TRBD1	CASSLDRGLGNTIYF	TGTGCCAGCAGCCTCGACAGGGGGCTTGGAAACACCATATATTTT
TRBJ2-7	.	TRBV5-1	.	CASSLGDYEQYF	TGCGCCAGCAGCCTGGGAGACTACGAGCAGTACTTC
TRBJ2-1	.	TRBV7-8	.	CASSLVGRGEQFF	TGTGCCAGCAGCTTAGTGGGAAGAGGGGAGCAGTTCTTC
TRBJ2-3	medium-sized	TRBV7-6	TRBD2	CASSISNLAAITDTQYF	TGTGCCAGCAGCATAAGTAACCTAGCGGCGATCACAGATACGCAGTATTTT
TRBJ2-3	.	TRBV19	TRBD2	CASSIPPGLAGTDTQYF	TGTGCCAGTAGTATACCGCCGGGACTAGCGGGGACAGATACGCAGTATTTT
TRBJ2-5	once	TRBV5-1	TRBD1	CASSATGGLETQYF	TGCGCCAGCAGCGCGACAGGGGGCCTGGAGACCCAGTACTTC
TRBJ1-4	.	TRBV9	TRBD1	CASSVASGTVNEKLFF	TGTGCCAGCAGCGTCGCCTCCGGGACAGTTAATGAAAAACTGTTTTTT
TRBJ2-1	.	TRBV7-8	TRBD2	CASSFGGGNLGLNEQFF	TGTGCCAGCAGCTTTGGCGGGGGGAATCTAGGGCTCAATGAGCAGTTCTTC
TRBJ2-5	.	TRBV7-6	.	CASSPDRIQETQYF	TGTGCCAGCAGCCCCGACAGAATCCAAGAGACCCAGTACTTC
TRBJ1-1	.	TRBV7-9	.	CASSRPTAEAAENTEAFF	TGTGCCAGCAGCCGGCCAACGGCAGAGGCGGCAGAGAACACTGAAGCTTTCTTT
TRBJ1-4	.	TRBV6-5	TRBD1	CASSRQGLNEKLFF	TGTGCCAGCAGTAGACAGGGCCTCAATGAAAAACTGTTTTTT